The rows below give T cell receptor beta chains drawn from one sample of a study of T cell responses to AZD1222 COVID-19 vaccine. Data came from immunoSEQ multiplex PCR; TCRdb stores just in-frame clones and leaves some out. Of about 150,000 clones in the sample, around 86% were seen once. The starting material was peripheral blood, obtained 28 days after the second AZD1222 dose. The source is an adult who received the AZD1222 COVID-19 vaccine. CDR3s include the opening cysteine and the closing phenylalanine or tryptophan. D genes are given only for firm matches. Expanded clones get a size class; other rows say once, few or many, or leave the size out.

d_gene: TRBD2
v_gene: TRBV10-2
len: 16
j_gene: TRBJ2-1
abundance: .
CDR3nt: TGCGCCAGCAGTGATAAAGGGACTAGCGGGTACAATGAGCAGTTCTTC
CDR3aa: CASSDKGTSGYNEQFF

d_gene: .
v_gene: TRBV19
len: 15
j_gene: TRBJ1-3
abundance: .
CDR3nt: TGTGCCAGTATCGAGGGGGATTACTCTGGAAACACCATATATTTT
CDR3aa: CASIEGDYSGNTIYF

d_gene: TRBD1
v_gene: TRBV14
len: 17
j_gene: TRBJ1-2
abundance: .
CDR3nt: TGTGCCAGCAGCCAAGATCCAGGAGGCAGGGGGTTCTATGGCTACACCTTC
CDR3aa: CASSQDPGGRGFYGYTF

d_gene: TRBD2
v_gene: TRBV6-5
len: 13
j_gene: TRBJ2-5
abundance: few
CDR3nt: TGTGCCAGCGGCGGGGGGGGCCAAGAGACCCAGTACTTC
CDR3aa: CASGGGGQETQYF

d_gene: TRBD2
v_gene: TRBV6-5
len: 14
j_gene: TRBJ2-2
abundance: .
CDR3nt: TGTGCCACCTTACTAGCGGGGAACACCGGGGAGCTGTTTTTT
CDR3aa: CATLLAGNTGELFF

d_gene: .
v_gene: TRBV19
len: 13
j_gene: TRBJ2-5
abundance: .
CDR3nt: TGTGCCAGTCGGGACGGAACACAAGAGACCCAGTACTTC
CDR3aa: CASRDGTQETQYF

d_gene: .
v_gene: TRBV5-1
len: 15
j_gene: TRBJ2-2
abundance: .
CDR3nt: TGCGCCAGCAGCTTGGCCGGACCGTCCACCGGGGAGCTGTTTTTT
CDR3aa: CASSLAGPSTGELFF

d_gene: .
v_gene: TRBV29-1
len: 12
j_gene: TRBJ2-2
abundance: .
CDR3nt: TGCAGCGCCGAAGGCATCGGGGGGGAGCTGTTTTTT
CDR3aa: CSAEGIGGELFF

d_gene: TRBD1
v_gene: TRBV15
len: 16
j_gene: TRBJ1-2
abundance: .
CDR3nt: TGTGCCACCAGCAGAGATCCGGGACAGGGGGCTGCTGGCTACACCTTC
CDR3aa: CATSRDPGQGAAGYTF

d_gene: TRBD2
v_gene: TRBV7-2
len: 17
j_gene: TRBJ2-1
abundance: .
CDR3nt: TGTGCCAGCAGCTTAGGGACTAGAGCCGGGTCTTACAATGAGCAGTTCTTC
CDR3aa: CASSLGTRAGSYNEQFF

d_gene: .
v_gene: TRBV4-3
len: 15
j_gene: TRBJ2-2
abundance: .
CDR3nt: TGCGCCAGCAGCCAAGGTGGATGGGGGACCGGGGAGCTGTTTTTT
CDR3aa: CASSQGGWGTGELFF

d_gene: TRBD1
v_gene: TRBV3-1/TRBV3-2
len: 20
j_gene: TRBJ1-6
abundance: .
CDR3nt: TGTGCCAGCAGCCCCTCCCCGGGACAGGCCCGCGACTCCTATAATTCACCCCTCCACTTT
CDR3aa: CASSPSPGQARDSYNSPLHF

d_gene: TRBD1
v_gene: TRBV5-6
len: 12
j_gene: TRBJ1-2
abundance: .
CDR3nt: TGTGCCAGCAGCTTGGAAGGGACAGTCTACACCTTC
CDR3aa: CASSLEGTVYTF

d_gene: .
v_gene: TRBV21-1
len: 17
j_gene: TRBJ2-1
abundance: .
CDR3nt: TGTGCCAGCAGCAAAGGAGGGCTAGCGGCAGGGGGTTATGAGCAGTTCTTC
CDR3aa: CASSKGGLAAGGYEQFF

d_gene: .
v_gene: TRBV7-3
len: 14
j_gene: TRBJ2-5
abundance: .
CDR3nt: TGTGCCAGCAGCCGGGGCGGTCCTCAAGAGACCCAGTACTTC
CDR3aa: CASSRGGPQETQYF

d_gene: TRBD2
v_gene: TRBV3-1/TRBV3-2
len: 16
j_gene: TRBJ2-2
abundance: once
CDR3nt: TGTGCCAGCCCCCTCGGCTCTAGCGGGGCCACCGGGGAGCTGTTTTTT
CDR3aa: CASPLGSSGATGELFF

d_gene: TRBD1
v_gene: TRBV11-2
len: 15
j_gene: TRBJ1-5
abundance: .
CDR3nt: TGTGCCAGCAGCTTAGGGGGACAGGGGTTTCAGCCCCAGCATTTT
CDR3aa: CASSLGGQGFQPQHF

d_gene: .
v_gene: TRBV19
len: 15
j_gene: TRBJ2-4
abundance: .
CDR3nt: TGTGCCAGTAGTATCAGGGGTTTAGCCAAAAACATTCAGTACTTC
CDR3aa: CASSIRGLAKNIQYF

d_gene: .
v_gene: TRBV19
len: 12
j_gene: TRBJ2-1
abundance: .
CDR3nt: TGTGCCAGTAGCGGAATGCCCAATGAGCAGTTCTTC
CDR3aa: CASSGMPNEQFF

d_gene: TRBD1
v_gene: TRBV29-1
len: 12
j_gene: TRBJ1-2
abundance: few
CDR3nt: TGCAGCGGGACAGGGGACAACTATGGCTACACCTTC
CDR3aa: CSGTGDNYGYTF

d_gene: .
v_gene: TRBV18
len: 14
j_gene: TRBJ1-3
abundance: once
CDR3nt: TGTGCCAGCTCGGCAGGGGTGTTGGGAAACACCATATATTTT
CDR3aa: CASSAGVLGNTIYF

d_gene: .
v_gene: TRBV2
len: 13
j_gene: TRBJ2-2
abundance: few
CDR3nt: TGTGCCAGCAGCGGTATGAACACCGGGGAGCTGTTTTTT
CDR3aa: CASSGMNTGELFF

d_gene: .
v_gene: TRBV24-1
len: 14
j_gene: TRBJ1-5
abundance: .
CDR3nt: TGTGCCACCAGTGCCCCTTATAGCAATCAGTCCCAGCATTTT
CDR3aa: CATSAPYSNQSQHF

d_gene: .
v_gene: TRBV19
len: 12
j_gene: TRBJ2-1
abundance: .
CDR3nt: TGTGCCAGTAGTATGTCCGGAAATGAGCAGTTCTTC
CDR3aa: CASSMSGNEQFF

d_gene: TRBD2
v_gene: TRBV7-9
len: 17
j_gene: TRBJ2-3
abundance: .
CDR3nt: TGTGCCAGCAGCAGCACCCCGGGACTAGCGGGAGGTGCTACGCAGTATTTT
CDR3aa: CASSSTPGLAGGATQYF